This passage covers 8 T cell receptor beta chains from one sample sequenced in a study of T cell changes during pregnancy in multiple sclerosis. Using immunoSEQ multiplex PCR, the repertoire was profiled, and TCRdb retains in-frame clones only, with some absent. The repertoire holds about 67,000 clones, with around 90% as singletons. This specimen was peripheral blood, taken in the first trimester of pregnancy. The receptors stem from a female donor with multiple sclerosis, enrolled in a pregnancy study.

The CDR3 coding sequence is TGTGCCAGTAGTATAGATCATACAGGCCTTAAACGAACAGATACGCAGTATTTT. This encodes CASSIDHTGLKRTDTQYF. V is TRBV19 and J is TRBJ2-3; D may be TRBD1 (5 bases). The CDR3 extends over 18 amino acids. Between the trimmed V and J ends, which lost 0 bases and 3 bases, there was a span of 19 bases. CDR1 and CDR2 (germline): LNHDA, SQIVND (reference sequence). Looking up the rest from reference TRBV19 and TRBJ2-3 gives the full variable domain: DGGITQSPKYLFRKEGQNVTLSCEQNLNHDAMYWYRQDPGQGLRLIYYSQIVNDFQKGDIAEGYSVSREKKESFPLTVTSAQKNPTAFYLCASSIDHTGLKRTDTQYFGPGTRLTVL.

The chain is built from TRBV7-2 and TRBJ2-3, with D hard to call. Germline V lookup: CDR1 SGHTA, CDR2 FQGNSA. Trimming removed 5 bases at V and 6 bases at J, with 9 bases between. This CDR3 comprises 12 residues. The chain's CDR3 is CASSPLLDTQYF. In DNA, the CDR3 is TGTGCCAGCAGCCCTCTGTTGGATACGCAGTATTTT.

CDR3 sequence reads: CASSLVGAVYEQYF. The CDR3, as DNA: TGTGCCAGCAGCTTAGTGGGAGCGGTTTACGAGCAGTACTTC. The genes are TRBV7-8 and TRBJ2-7, with a possible D match to TRBD2 (5 bases). CDR1 and CDR2 (germline): SGHVS, FQNEAQ. This CDR3 region has 14 residues. Trimming removed 1 base from V and 4 bases from J, with 11 bases in between.

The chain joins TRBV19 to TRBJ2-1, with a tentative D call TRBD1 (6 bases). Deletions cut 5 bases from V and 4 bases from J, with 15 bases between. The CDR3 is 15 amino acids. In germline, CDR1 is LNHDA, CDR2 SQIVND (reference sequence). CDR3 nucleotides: TGTGCCAGTAGTGTTACAGGGACCAAATACAATGAGCAGTTCTTC. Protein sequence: CASSVTGTKYNEQFF.

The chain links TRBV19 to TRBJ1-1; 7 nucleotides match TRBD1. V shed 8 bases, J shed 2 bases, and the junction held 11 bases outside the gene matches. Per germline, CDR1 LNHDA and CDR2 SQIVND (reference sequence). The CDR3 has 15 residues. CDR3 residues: CASRGRQGRNTEAFF. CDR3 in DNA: TGTGCCAGTCGGGGAAGACAGGGAAGAAACACTGAAGCTTTCTTT.

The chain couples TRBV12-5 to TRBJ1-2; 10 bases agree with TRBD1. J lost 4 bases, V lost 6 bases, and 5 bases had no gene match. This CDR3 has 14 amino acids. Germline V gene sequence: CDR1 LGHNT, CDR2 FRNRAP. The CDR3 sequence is CASGMTGGFYGYTF. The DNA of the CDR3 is TGTGCTAGTGGCATGACAGGGGGCTTCTATGGCTACACCTTC.

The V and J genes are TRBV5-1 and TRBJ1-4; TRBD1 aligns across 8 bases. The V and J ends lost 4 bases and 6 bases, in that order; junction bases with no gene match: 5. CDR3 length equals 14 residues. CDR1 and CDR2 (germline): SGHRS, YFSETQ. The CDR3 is CASSVDRVDEKLFF. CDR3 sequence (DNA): TGCGCCAGCAGCGTGGACAGGGTGGATGAAAAACTGTTTTTT.

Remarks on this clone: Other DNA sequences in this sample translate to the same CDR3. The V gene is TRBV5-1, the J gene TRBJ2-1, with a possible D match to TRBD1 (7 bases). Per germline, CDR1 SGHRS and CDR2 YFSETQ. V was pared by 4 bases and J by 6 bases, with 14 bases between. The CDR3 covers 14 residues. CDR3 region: CASSLRDSINEQFF. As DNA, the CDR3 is TGCGCCAGCAGCCTGCGGGACAGCATCAATGAGCAGTTCTTC.